This TCR beta chain was profiled in a study of breast tumors, draining lymph nodes, adjacent tissues (dated by TCRdb to about 2016). The study in broad terms: TCR beta repertoires were compared across tumor, adjacent nontumor tissue and axillary lymph nodes obtained from breast cancer patients. In human breast cancer, the study set out to assess how tumor, surrounding tissue and draining lymph node repertoires relate to one another and whether T cells might be exchanged between them. What the authors observed across the whole study: The data were considered consistent with most tumor T cells being derived from the lymph node and subsequently expanding within tumor tissue. The study presented the conclusion that tumor T cells originate in lymph nodes as consistent with a hypothesis, not as something directly demonstrated. T-cell repertoire diversity in tumors was found to be lower than in lymph nodes but higher than in nontumor tissue, and preferential V and J gene usage was observed. Tumor and nontumor tissue repertoires were found to be significantly more similar in luminal-like than in basal-like breast cancer.

The sequencing machine was an Illumina HiSeq 2000. TCR beta chain libraries were generated through multiplex PCR amplification. High-throughput sequencing was used to analyze the amplified TCR beta chain products. The public reads were quality trimmed at Q25 with fastp and then assembled into clones with MiXCR by TCRdb, keeping productive beta chains. Rows merge per CDR3 protein into single entries with the most common DNA and genes. The sample table contains about 130,000 distinct CDR3 sequences; only one count was recorded for 15% to 20% of them. Jointly, the top ten make up roughly 3.5% of the sample. This clonotype has ten or more counts. The antigen it binds to is not known. Nothing much larger sits one base from this clone, and base qualities are not available. V is shortened by 0 bases, J by 4 bases, and the region joining them spans 17 bases. Taken from cysteine to phenylalanine, the CDR3 has 16 residues. The CDR3 DNA has 48 bases and is translated from base 1. The germline V gene provides CDR1 SGHTS and CDR2 YDEGEE.

The lymph node samples were taken from the axillary draining lymph nodes of breast cancer patients. The specimen was axillary lymph node tissue. The TCR originated in a female donor with breast cancer. Some clones in this sample may be carry-over from other donors' samples. The rearranged chain carries TRBV5-8 and TRBJ2-7; the D segment may tentatively be TRBD1 or TRBD2, each giving 5 matched bases. The DNA sequence is as follows: TGTGCCAGCAGCTTGGATTTTGGGGGAGATCTGTACGAGCAGTACTTC. The translation is CASSLDFGGDLYEQYF. Reference TRBV5-8 and TRBJ2-7 genes cover what lies past the CDR3, so the full variable domain is EAGVTQSPTHLIKTRGQQATLRCSPISGHTSVYWYQQALGLGLQFLLWYDEGEERNRGNFPPRFSGRQFPNYSSELNVNALELEDSALYLCASSLDFGGDLYEQYFGPGTRLTVT.